These T cell receptor beta chains were read from a single sample in a study of shared clonotypes between healthy human individuals. Generated by immunoSEQ multiplex PCR, the TCRdb table keeps only in-frame clones and is missing some. In the table there are fewer than 150,000 clones, around 66% of which are singletons. Sequencing was carried out using memory CD8+ T cells sorted from blood. The receptors derive from a woman aged 25 to 45 in good health. Both conserved end residues are part of each CDR3. Part of the rows lack a size; the others show once, few, many or a class for expanded clones.

clone_size,v_call,j_call,cdr3_aa
NA,TRBV5-1,TRBJ2-6,CASKWTAHSGANVLTF
few,TRBV27,TRBJ2-3,CASAQSRDRGADTQYF
NA,TRBV5-8,TRBJ2-2,CASSLTGTGLDTGELFF
NA,TRBV9,TRBJ1-2,CASSVDILGYGYTF
NA,TRBV2,TRBJ2-3,CASSRRLAGTDTQYF
NA,TRBV18,TRBJ2-1,CASSPQTGSRLTEQFF
NA,TRBV28,TRBJ1-5,CASSEAGHSNQPQHF
NA,TRBV7-9,TRBJ2-3,CASSFGQSTDTQYF
NA,TRBV7-9,TRBJ2-7,CASSLDAGEQYF
NA,TRBV28,TRBJ1-2,CASTPNRGHRYGYTF
NA,TRBV7-9,TRBJ1-3,CASSLFRLSGNTIYF
NA,TRBV28,TRBJ1-1,CASSLPLRVTEAFF
NA,TRBV28,TRBJ2-5,CASRIQGSGETQYF
few,TRBV28,TRBJ2-2,CASSLGAVSGELFF
NA,TRBV10-3,TRBJ2-7,CAISDWGRAHSYEQYF
NA,TRBV27,TRBJ1-1,CASSPGTANTEAFF
NA,TRBV12-1,TRBJ2-7,CASSFAYYYEQYF
NA,TRBV18,TRBJ1-6,CASSPPGQVGGSPLHF
NA,TRBV7-2,TRBJ2-7,CASSFGGRTYEQYF
NA,TRBV6-5,TRBJ1-3,CASSYIGGSGNTIYF
NA,TRBV7-8,TRBJ2-2,CASSAGGSITGELFF
NA,TRBV10-1,TRBJ2-2,CASSNAGTGTFGELFF
once,TRBV28,TRBJ1-1,CASQSVALNTEAFF
few,TRBV9,TRBJ2-1,CASSRKDYNEQFF
once,TRBV15,TRBJ2-2,CATRTGGGDTGELFF
NA,TRBV14,TRBJ2-5,CASSRNLGTGPTQYF
NA,TRBV6-4,TRBJ2-3,CASSDGLASTDTQYF
few,TRBV19,TRBJ2-1,CASSIILAGGNEQFF
NA,TRBV7-9,TRBJ2-1,CASSLVSPFSSYNEQFF
NA,TRBV2,TRBJ2-7,CASSPRGQGAYEQYF
NA,TRBV27,TRBJ1-5,CASSLFWWQGWRQPQHF
NA,TRBV29-1,TRBJ2-1,CSVDVSNEQFF
few,TRBV7-9,TRBJ1-5,CASSLGGNNQPQHF
NA,TRBV9,TRBJ1-1,CASSVSWGTEAFF
NA,TRBV27,TRBJ2-7,CASSLSGKRREQYF